A single sample gave rise to the 23 T cell receptor beta chains below, sequenced in a study of CD8+ T cells in alopecia areata. The treatment: oral pan-JAK inhibitor, 5-10 mg twice daily. Isolated RNA was reverse transcribed into cDNA used as the sequencing template. Measured with immunoSEQ multiplex PCR; TCRdb has only the in-frame clones, and not every one. The sample contains 150,000 to 200,000 clones, roughly 63% of which appear only once. Source: CD4+ T cells sorted from blood, taken between weeks 55 and 65, from a patient treated with tofacitinib. These receptors were collected from a human donor with alopecia areata.

This rearrangement joins TRBV14 to TRBJ2-7; the match to TRBD1 covers 9 bases. Unmatched junction bases numbered 9, after V lost 1 base and J lost 2 bases. The CDR3 is made up of 17 amino acids. Germline CDR1 SGHDN, CDR2 FVKESK. Here the CDR3 reads CASSQAHDRGFTYEQYF. CDR3 sequence (DNA): TGTGCCAGCAGCCAAGCCCATGACAGGGGGTTTACCTACGAGCAGTACTTC.

This clone was recorded once. This sequence joins TRBV29-1 and TRBJ1-1; TRBD1 agrees at 9 bases. Germline CDR1 and CDR2: SQVTM and ANQGSEA. CDR3 length: 12 amino acids. V lost 6 bases to trimming and J lost 4 bases; unmatched junction nucleotides: 3. The CDR3 sequence: CSVQGARTEAFF. The CDR3 DNA sequence: TGCAGCGTACAGGGGGCTCGCACTGAAGCTTTCTTT. Full variable domain (missing parts from reference TRBV29-1 and TRBJ1-1): SAVISQKPSRDICQRGTSLTIQCQVDSQVTMMFWYRQQPGQSLTLIATANQGSEATYESGFVIDKFPISRPNLTFSTLTVSNMSPEDSSIYLCSVQGARTEAFFGQGTRLTVV.

This clone was detected only a few times. The V and J genes are TRBV7-9 and TRBJ2-5, with no clear D. The germline V and J ends were trimmed by 0 bases and 5 bases, with 4 bases remaining between them. The CDR3 is 12 residues long. Germline V gene sequence: CDR1 SEHNR, CDR2 FQNEAQ (reference sequence). The CDR3 DNA sequence: TGTGCCAGCAGCTTAGCCGTTGAGACCCAGTACTTC. It is translated as CASSLAVETQYF. The entire variable domain, with the rest obtained from reference TRBV7-9 and TRBJ2-5, is as follows: DTGVSQNPRHKITKRGQNVTFRCDPISEHNRLYWYRQTLGQGPEFLTYFQNEAQLEKSRLLSDRFSAERPKGSFSTLEIQRTEQGDSAMYLCASSLAVETQYFGPGTRLLVL.

J is TRBJ2-2 and V is TRBV19; no clear D gene. Germline V lookup: CDR1 LNHDA, CDR2 SQIVND (reference sequence). The CDR3 length is 14 residues. Trimming removed 3 bases at V and 1 base at J, with 6 bases between. The CDR3 loop reads CASSMARNTGELFF. CDR3 DNA: TGTGCCAGTAGTATGGCTCGGAACACCGGGGAGCTGTTTTTT. Full variable domain (remainder filled in from reference TRBV19 and TRBJ2-2): DGGITQSPKYLFRKEGQNVTLSCEQNLNHDAMYWYRQDPGQGLRLIYYSQIVNDFQKGDIAEGYSVSREKKESFPLTVTSAQKNPTAFYLCASSMARNTGELFFGEGSRLTVL.

V gene TRBV5-1 combines with J gene TRBJ2-1, with D perhaps matching TRBD1 or TRBD2 (5 bases each). Germline lookup yields CDR1 SGHRS and CDR2 YFSETQ. With 2 bases removed from V and 9 bases from J, the gap between germline ends came to 9 bases. The CDR3 is 12 amino acids. CDR3 sequence reads: CASSLTRGEQFF. As DNA, the CDR3 is TGCGCCAGCAGCTTAACGAGGGGTGAGCAGTTCTTC.

This chain links TRBV15 with TRBJ2-5, with D possibly matching TRBD1 (6 bases). Germline assignment: CDR1 LNHNV and CDR2 YYDKDF (reference sequence). Deletions cut 3 bases from V and 4 bases from J, with 18 bases between. The CDR3 sequence is 16 residues long. The CDR3, as DNA: TGTGCCACCAGCAGGGATCGGGACACAGGCGGAGAGACCCAGTACTTC. Protein sequence: CATSRDRDTGGETQYF. Together with reference TRBV15 and TRBJ2-5, the CDR3 gives the full variable domain: DAMVIQNPRYQVTQFGKPVTLSCSQTLNHNVMYWYQQKSSQAPKLLFHYYDKDFNNEADTPDNFQSRRPNTSFCFLDIRSPGLGDTAMYLCATSRDRDTGGETQYFGPGTRLLVL.

A few counts support this clone. The chain carries TRBV7-9 and TRBJ1-5; the D gene is possibly TRBD1 (5 bases). The CDR3 loop spans 14 amino acids. The germline V gene encodes CDR1 SEHNR and CDR2 FQNEAQ (reference sequence). V gave up 1 base and J gave up 3 bases, with 7 bases separating them. The CDR3 loop is CASSLEGDNQPQHF. DNA of the CDR3: TGTGCCAGCAGCTTAGAAGGGGACAATCAGCCCCAGCATTTT.

The chain carries TRBV30 and TRBJ1-1; no reliable D call. CDR1 is GTSNPN, CDR2 SVGIG, per germline (reference sequence). CDR3 size: 13 residues. The ends were cut back, 3 bases at V and 4 bases at J, with 12 bases in the middle. CDR3 loop: CAWSPLTGTEAFF. The DNA of the CDR3 is TGTGCCTGGAGCCCCCTCACCGGCACTGAAGCTTTCTTT.

The rearrangement links TRBV30 to TRBJ1-6; weak D call: TRBD1 (6 bases). CDR1 is GTSNPN, CDR2 SVGIG, per germline (reference sequence). V lost 3 bases and J 7 bases, leaving 16 bases between the germline ends. CDR3 length equals 15 residues. CDR3 sequence: CAWRNFTGRNSPLHF. Written as DNA, the CDR3 is TGTGCCTGGAGGAATTTTACAGGGAGAAATTCACCCCTCCACTTT.

Remarks on this clone: A read error may account for a junction end that differs from germline. The chain recombines TRBV2 with TRBJ2-7; 7 bases are shared with TRBD1. The CDR3 consists of 12 residues. Germline CDR1 reads SNHLY; CDR2 reads FYNNEI. Here the CDR3 DNA reads TGTGCCAGCAGTGAAGCAGGGGGCAGGTTGGACTTC. The encoded protein is CASSEAGGRLDF.

This clone is a singleton in its sample. Here the CDR3 DNA reads TGCAGCGTTGATAAGCGGGGTTCTACTTTCGGTGAAGCTTTCTTT. Residues: CSVDKRGSTFGEAFF. The chain employs TRBV29-1 and TRBJ1-1; D is unclear. V shed 3 bases and J shed 7 bases, with 21 bases lying between them. The CDR3 totals 15 residues. From germline, CDR1 is SQVTM and CDR2 ANQGSEA.

The chain links TRBV6-6 to TRBJ1-2; TRBD1 matches 9 bases. Germline trimming cut 7 bases from V and 4 bases from J; bases unmatched to any gene: 7. Germline V CDR1 and CDR2: MNHNY, SVGAGI (reference sequence). There are 14 residues in the CDR3. The CDR3 is CASTTGGTGYGYTF. The CDR3 DNA reads as TGTGCCAGCACGACAGGGGGTACCGGCTATGGCTACACCTTC.

The genes are TRBV29-1 and TRBJ1-2; possible D gene TRBD1, 6 bases. Trimming left V 2 bases short and J 7 bases short, with 14 bases between. CDR3 length equals 13 residues. Germline loops: CDR1 SQVTM, CDR2 ANQGSEA. The CDR3 coding sequence is TGCAGCGTTGAATACCCAAGGGGGAGTGGCTACACCTTC. Encoded protein: CSVEYPRGSGYTF.

This clone was seen more than once but under ten times. The chain is built from TRBV29-1 and TRBJ2-3; TRBD2 agrees at 10 bases. J lost 5 bases, V lost 6 bases, and 11 bases had no gene match. Germline-derived CDR1 and CDR2 are SQVTM and ANQGSEA. The CDR3 is made up of 15 amino acids. The CDR3, as DNA: TGCAGCGTCCGCCTGAGCGGGGGGGGACAAGATACGCAGTATTTT. It translates to CSVRLSGGGQDTQYF.

The rearrangement uses TRBV11-3 and TRBJ2-6, with 7 positions matching TRBD1. CDR1 and CDR2 from the germline V gene are SGHNT and YENEEA. There are 20 residues in the CDR3. Trimming at V came to 3 bases and at J to 2 bases, leaving 16 bases not matched to a gene. The DNA of the CDR3 is TGTGCCAGCAGCTTCCACGGGACAGCCCTAGTACGACCTGGGGCCAACGTCCTGACTTTC. It yields the protein CASSFHGTALVRPGANVLTF.

This rearrangement joins TRBV15 to TRBJ2-7, with 9 bases fitting TRBD2. With 0 bases clipped from V and 3 bases from J, the junction kept 3 bases outside the gene matches. The CDR3 contains 15 residues. Germline-derived CDR1 and CDR2 are LNHNV and YYDKDF (reference sequence). The CDR3 region has the DNA TGTGCCACCAGCAGAGATCGACTAGCGGACTACGAGCAGTACTTC. Its translation is CATSRDRLADYEQYF.

The table lists this clone with a few counts. This rearrangement joins TRBV29-1 to TRBJ2-7; 11 bases fit TRBD1. Germline V gene lookup returns CDR1 SQVTM and CDR2 ANQGSEA. V was pared by 7 bases and J by 1 base, with 3 bases of the junction left unmatched. The CDR3 covers 13 residues. In DNA, the CDR3 is TGCAGCGGAGGACAGGGGGCTTCCTACGAGCAGTACTTC. It codes for CSGGQGASYEQYF.

The chain employs TRBV6-6 and TRBJ2-2; D is unresolved. The CDR3 consists of 14 residues. CDR1 MNHNY and CDR2 SVGAGI come from the germline V gene (reference sequence). The V end lost 7 bases, the J end lost 1 base, and 10 bases lay between the germline ends. CDR3 protein: CASNSKRNTGELFF. The DNA of the CDR3 is TGTGCCAGCAACTCCAAAAGGAACACCGGGGAGCTGTTTTTT.

This clone was detected a few times. The CDR3 sequence: CASSSTGKDTEAFF. The CDR3 region has the DNA TGCGCCAGCAGCTCGACAGGGAAGGACACTGAAGCTTTCTTT. The gene calls are TRBV23-1 and TRBJ1-1; 7 nucleotides agree with TRBD1. TRBV23-1 is an ORF for which the function is uncertain. The CDR3 length is 14 residues. J was trimmed by 3 bases and V by 6 bases; bases with no gene match: 7.

The chain couples TRBV10-2 to TRBJ1-5; D is perhaps TRBD1 (6 bases). Trimming stripped 3 bases from V and 1 base from J, with 7 bases between. Germline CDR1 WSHSY, CDR2 SAAADI. The CDR3 runs to 14 residues. The CDR3 DNA is TGCGCCAGCAGTGAACAGGGAAGCAATCAGCCCCAGCATTTT. It specifies CASSEQGSNQPQHF.

The J gene is TRBJ1-2, the V gene TRBV9; TRBD1 aligns across 11 bases. Germline V gene lookup returns CDR1 SGDLS and CDR2 YYNGEE. This CDR3 has 14 amino acids. The J segment lost 7 bases and the V segment lost 3 bases, leaving 5 bases of the junction unmatched. CDR3 DNA sequence: TGTGCCAGCAGCGGCGGACAGGGGGCGGGTGGCTACACCTTC. It encodes CASSGGQGAGGYTF.

V usage is TRBV15 and J usage is TRBJ1-2; 7 positions match TRBD1. The junction had 8 bases not matched to a gene; V was cut back by 5 bases and J by 2 bases. Germline lookup yields CDR1 LNHNV and CDR2 YYDKDF (reference sequence). This CDR3 has 15 amino acids. CDR3 nucleotides: TGTGCCACCAGCGTCCGGGACAGAGAGAACTATGGCTACACCTTC. This codes for CATSVRDRENYGYTF.

This rearrangement joins TRBV14 to TRBJ2-4; D remains unclear. V was clipped by 3 bases and J by 0 bases, with 6 bases between them. Per the germline V gene, CDR1 is SGHDN and CDR2 is FVKESK. CDR3 length: 14 residues. CDR3 sequence: CASSHALAKNIQYF. Here the CDR3 DNA reads TGTGCCAGCAGCCATGCCTTAGCCAAAAACATTCAGTACTTC.